This passage covers 29 T cell receptor beta chains from one sample sequenced in a study of blood T cell repertoires in COVID-19 (dated by TCRdb to about 2020). The receptor library was made with the immunoSEQ multiplex PCR assay. TCRdb took this table from immuneACCESS and kept in-frame rearrangements with V and J called. Such tables lack part of the clones; where checked against another copy, unresolved V genes explain under half of the gap, and the rest is unexplained. The sample has approximately 210,000 clones on record, approximately 80% of them singletons. 8% to 9% of the sample belongs to the ten largest clones. The sample was PBMCs or T cells enriched from blood (not recorded which). The receptors were gathered from a woman aged 45-60 years with acute COVID-19.

V gene TRBV18 combines with J gene TRBJ2-3; 8 bases match TRBD1. The CDR3 runs to 16 residues. The trim removed 0 bases at V and 5 bases at J, leaving 7 bases unmatched. Germline-derived CDR1 and CDR2 are KGHSH and LQKENI. CDR3 in DNA: TGTGCCAGCTCACCACCTGCAGGGGGCGCGGGAGATACGCAGTATTTT. Residues: CASSPPAGGAGDTQYF.

This chain joins TRBV24-1 and TRBJ2-1; D might be TRBD2 (5 bases). The CDR3 covers 16 residues. Germline V gives CDR1 KGHDR, CDR2 SFDVKD. V was trimmed by 0 bases and J by 8 bases, leaving 16 bases between them. The CDR3 protein is CATSDLGSARSDEQFF. CDR3 in DNA: TGTGCCACCAGTGATTTGGGTAGCGCCCGAAGTGATGAGCAGTTCTTC.

The chain has TRBV27 and TRBJ2-2; maybe TRBD2 (6 bases). The CDR3 extends over 14 amino acids. Trimming took off 7 bases at V and 3 bases at J, with 12 bases between the two ends. Germline assignment: CDR1 MNHEY and CDR2 SMNVEV (reference sequence). This CDR3 reads CASTRGLDTGELFF. The CDR3 coding sequence is TGTGCCAGCACCCGGGGACTGGACACCGGGGAGCTGTTTTTT.

J is TRBJ2-7 and V is TRBV18, with D tentatively TRBD1 (6 bases). The CDR3 contains 15 residues. The germline V gene encodes CDR1 KGHSH and CDR2 LQKENI. The V end lost 5 bases, the J end lost 2 bases, and 16 bases lay between the germline ends. DNA for the CDR3: TGTGCCAGCTCAACAGTTTCGCAGGGGACCTACGAGCAGTACTTC. Its translation is CASSTVSQGTYEQYF.

V usage is TRBV7-9 and J usage is TRBJ2-6; 11 nucleotides match TRBD2. J lost 1 base, V lost 5 bases, and 7 bases had no gene match. This CDR3 contains 18 residues. Germline V gives CDR1 SEHNR, CDR2 FQNEAQ (reference sequence). The CDR3 protein is CASSATSGVSSGANVLTF. The CDR3 nucleotides are TGTGCCAGCAGCGCGACTAGCGGGGTATCTTCTGGGGCCAACGTCCTGACTTTC.

This clone came up once. The chain uses TRBV28 and TRBJ1-1, with D perhaps TRBD1 (5 bases). This CDR3 has 13 residues. The germline V and J ends were trimmed by 6 bases and 0 bases, with 8 bases remaining between them. Germline CDR1 is MDHEN and CDR2 is SYDVKM. The CDR3 loop reads CASRGQMNTEAFF. The CDR3 nucleotides are TGTGCCAGCAGGGGGCAGATGAACACTGAAGCTTTCTTT.

The chain couples TRBV5-1 to TRBJ1-1, with D possibly being TRBD1 (5 bases). Per germline, CDR1 SGHRS and CDR2 YFSETQ. The CDR3 totals 15 residues. The V gene lost 1 base and the J gene lost 1 base, with 11 bases spanning the gap. The CDR3, as DNA: TGCGCCAGCAGCTTGTTTGGGGGGGAGAACACTGAAGCTTTCTTT. It yields the protein CASSLFGGENTEAFF.

The V gene is TRBV3-1 (or the pseudogene TRBV3-2), the J gene TRBJ1-1, with a possible D match to TRBD1 (6 bases). Germline loops: CDR1 LGHDT, CDR2 YNNKEL (reference sequence). V gave up 4 bases and J gave up 4 bases, with 10 bases separating them. This CDR3 spans 13 amino acids. CDR3 in DNA: TGTGCCAGCAGCCCTCAGGGGCTCACTGAAGCTTTCTTT. Its translation: CASSPQGLTEAFF.

The table lists this clone with a count of one. The chain joins TRBV20-1 to TRBJ2-7, with 7 nucleotides matching TRBD2. Trimming removed 3 bases from V and 3 bases from J; junction bases left unmatched: 5. This CDR3 is 13 amino acids long. CDR1 is DFQATT, CDR2 SNEGSKA, per germline (reference sequence). The CDR3 loop reads CSASSAGIYEQYF. As DNA, the CDR3 is TGCAGTGCTAGTTCAGCGGGGATCTACGAGCAGTACTTC.

The chain recombines TRBV28 with TRBJ2-1, with TRBD1 matching 10 bases. Germline assignment: CDR1 MDHEN and CDR2 SYDVKM. This CDR3 comprises 15 residues. Trimming at V came to 5 bases and at J to 7 bases, leaving 8 bases not matched to a gene. The CDR3 reads CASSPDDRGRNEQFF. The CDR3 nucleotides are TGTGCCAGCAGTCCGGACGACAGGGGGCGGAATGAGCAGTTCTTC.

The genes are TRBV4-3 and TRBJ1-2, with a weak D call TRBD1 (6 bases). V gave up 2 bases and J gave up 4 bases, with 11 bases separating them. Per germline, CDR1 LGHNA and CDR2 YSLEER. The CDR3 covers 14 residues. As DNA, the CDR3 is TGCGCCAGCAGCCAATCGACAGGATCCTATGGCTACACCTTC. Protein product: CASSQSTGSYGYTF.

This chain uses TRBV19 with TRBJ1-5; 9 bases match TRBD1. Germline-derived CDR1 and CDR2 are LNHDA and SQIVND (reference sequence). The CDR3 sequence is 14 residues long. With 4 bases clipped from V and 4 bases from J, the junction kept 2 bases outside the gene matches. The CDR3 loop is CASSSGTGNQPQHF. Written as DNA, the CDR3 is TGTGCCAGTAGTAGTGGGACAGGGAATCAGCCCCAGCATTTT.

The chain carries TRBV19 and TRBJ2-7; TRBD1 matches 7 bases. The V gene end was trimmed by 7 bases and the J gene end by 3 bases; junction bases not matched to a gene: 12. Germline CDR1 is LNHDA and CDR2 is SQIVND (reference sequence). This CDR3 comprises 15 residues. In nucleotides, the CDR3 is TGTGCCAGTACCAGACAAGGGGGCGCGGGCTACGAGCAGTACTTC. It yields the protein CASTRQGGAGYEQYF.

V usage is TRBV27 and J usage is TRBJ2-1; 11 bases line up with TRBD2. V was clipped by 5 bases and J by 7 bases; unmatched bases: 10. CDR3 length: 16 amino acids. CDR1 is MNHEY, CDR2 SMNVEV, per germline (reference sequence). CDR3 DNA: TGTGCCAGCAGTACACTACTAGCGGGAGAGGGAAATGAGCAGTTCTTC. Translating gives CASSTLLAGEGNEQFF.

This chain uses TRBV6-5 with TRBJ1-1, with 8 bases fitting TRBD1. V gave up 6 bases and J gave up 0 bases; unmatched junction bases: 3. The CDR3 consists of 14 residues. The germline gives CDR1 MNHEY, CDR2 SVGAGI. The CDR3 spells CASRSTGVNTEAFF. Written as DNA, the CDR3 is TGTGCCAGCAGATCGACAGGGGTGAACACTGAAGCTTTCTTT.

DNA for the CDR3: TGTGCCTGGAGAAGGAGGGGAGCCACTGAAGCTTTCTTT. As protein: CAWRRRGATEAFF. This chain links TRBV30 with TRBJ1-1, with a tentative D call TRBD1 (5 bases). This CDR3 is built from 13 residues. Germline values: CDR1 GTSNPN, CDR2 SVGIG (reference sequence). Trimming removed 3 bases from V and 4 bases from J, with 12 bases in between.

The table lists this clone with a few counts. J is TRBJ1-6 and V is TRBV6-4; a weak D match, TRBD1 (6 bases). The V end was cut by 6 bases, the J end by 7 bases, with 19 bases between. CDR1 and CDR2 from the germline V gene are MRHNA and SNTAGT. The CDR3 extends over 16 amino acids. CDR3 nucleotides: TGTGCCAGCAGAGAACGGACAGCAGGAGTAAATTCACCCCTCCACTTT. Translated: CASRERTAGVNSPLHF.

The gene calls are TRBV6-2 or TRBV6-3 and TRBJ2-2; D possibly corresponds to TRBD1 (5 bases). Trimming pared 6 bases from V and 5 bases from J, leaving 16 bases between. The CDR3 consists of 15 residues. The germline V gene encodes CDR1 MNHEY and CDR2 SVGEGT. The CDR3 reads CASSHPRAETGELFF. The CDR3 coding sequence is TGTGCCAGCAGCCATCCCAGGGCCGAGACCGGGGAGCTGTTTTTT.

The chain carries TRBV19 and TRBJ2-1, with 9 positions matching TRBD1. The CDR3 runs 16 residues. Germline V gene data show CDR1 as LNHDA and CDR2 as SQIVND (reference sequence). The junction had 13 bases not matched to a gene; V was cut back by 7 bases and J by 6 bases. The CDR3 here is CASKDAGTGIPNEQFF. CDR3 bases: TGTGCCAGTAAAGACGCCGGGACAGGGATCCCCAATGAGCAGTTCTTC.

Concerning this clone itself: At one end, the junction sequence differs from germline, possibly due to a read error. The chain employs TRBV7-7 and TRBJ2-5; 14 bases are a match to TRBD2. Germline V lookup: CDR1 SSHAT, CDR2 FNYEAQ (reference sequence). The CDR3 totals 16 residues. This chain's CDR3 is CASSAGTSGGPGAQYF. CDR3 nucleotide sequence: TGTGCTAGCAGCGCCGGGACTAGCGGGGGCCCCGGGGCCCAGTACTTC.

CDR3 sequence reads: CAWSIRGPYEQYF. DNA for the CDR3: TGTGCCTGGAGTATAAGGGGTCCCTACGAGCAGTACTTC. The V and J genes are TRBV30 and TRBJ2-7; D is perhaps TRBD1 (5 bases). Germline assignment: CDR1 GTSNPN and CDR2 SVGIG (reference sequence). The CDR3 runs 13 residues. Trimming shortened V by 2 bases and J by 2 bases, and 10 bases separated the two germline ends.

The chain is built from TRBV11-2 and TRBJ2-7, with 7 bases fitting TRBD2. This CDR3 is built from 14 residues. Trimming took 3 bases from V and 3 from J; bases not matched to a gene: 5. Looked up from germline, CDR1 is SGHAT and CDR2 is FQNNGV. The CDR3 nucleotides read TGTGCCAGCAGCTTTACGGGCGGGGGCTACGAGCAGTACTTC. Translation gives CASSFTGGGYEQYF.

The gene calls are TRBV6-5 and TRBJ1-5; D ambiguous. CDR1 MNHEY and CDR2 SVGAGI come from the germline V gene. This CDR3 has 13 amino acids. Trimming took 8 bases from V and 2 from J, leaving 10 bases between them. Here the CDR3 reads CASGSSGNQPQHF. In DNA, the CDR3 is TGTGCCAGCGGAAGCAGCGGCAATCAGCCCCAGCATTTT.

The rearrangement joins TRBV28 to TRBJ1-1; TRBD1 is a possible D gene (5 bases). The germline CDR1 and CDR2 sequences are MDHEN and SYDVKM. V dropped 3 bases and J dropped 6 bases, with 14 bases sitting between them. The CDR3 length is 14 residues. The chain's CDR3 is CASSFYIGVPEAFF. For the CDR3, the DNA is TGTGCCAGCAGTTTCTACATAGGGGTCCCTGAAGCTTTCTTT.

The rearrangement joins TRBV5-1 to TRBJ2-7; 9 bases align to TRBD2. Per the germline V gene, CDR1 is SGHRS and CDR2 is YFSETQ. The V gene end was trimmed by 2 bases and the J gene end by 4 bases; junction bases not matched to a gene: 10. CDR3 length: 16 amino acids. DNA of the CDR3: TGCGCCAGCAGCTTACCTCTTAGCGGGGGTGCGTACGAGCAGTACTTC. Amino acid sequence: CASSLPLSGGAYEQYF.

This chain connects TRBV6-5 to TRBJ1-3; 7 nucleotides align to TRBD1. Germline values: CDR1 MNHEY, CDR2 SVGAGI. Losses at the gene ends were 6 bases for V and 4 bases for J; bases not matched to a gene: 6. CDR3 length: 14 amino acids. CDR3 coding DNA: TGTGCCAGCAGCTCACAGGGGACCGGAAACACCATATATTTT. Residues: CASSSQGTGNTIYF.

As regards this clone: The sample carries other DNA sequences with the same CDR3. The chain joins TRBV28 to TRBJ2-7; D call uncertain. Germline-derived CDR1 and CDR2 are MDHEN and SYDVKM. The CDR3 has 12 residues. V was cut by 5 bases and J by 5 bases, with 10 bases left in between. The CDR3 is CASSGLADEQYF. The CDR3 region has the DNA TGTGCCAGCAGTGGCCTCGCGGACGAGCAGTACTTC.

This rearrangement joins TRBV2 to TRBJ1-1; 7 bases are shared with TRBD1. Germline V gene data show CDR1 as SNHLY and CDR2 as FYNNEI. The CDR3 has 13 residues. V dropped 7 bases and J dropped 1; count of bases not matched to a gene: 3. Written as DNA, the CDR3 is TGTGCCAGCACCCGGGACAGGAACACTGAAGCTTTCTTT. Translated: CASTRDRNTEAFF.

This rearrangement joins TRBV7-6 to TRBJ1-1; D is undetermined. Germline loops: CDR1 SGHVS, CDR2 FNYEAQ. V lost 1 base and J 1 base, leaving 4 bases between the germline ends. The CDR3 consists of 13 residues. CDR3 sequence: CASSLDRNTEAFF. CDR3 bases: TGTGCCAGCAGCTTAGACAGGAACACTGAAGCTTTCTTT.